The TCR beta chain under discussion was sequenced for a study of beta chain features in type 1 diabetes. Across the study: The patients were much like the healthy donors in age, gender and cell yields.

Every bit of the isolated RNA underwent reverse transcription, so sequencing read expressed TCRB transcripts. The method was immunoSEQ multiplex PCR; TCRdb's version includes in-frame clones alone and lacks a portion of them. Of just over 600,000 clones detected, around 16% appear once; the ten largest clones hold approximately 0.099%. General study findings and limits: TCRB CDR3s from Type 1 diabetes patients were moderately but significantly shorter in all four CD4+ subsets.

This clone was seen a few times. What it binds is not known. Sampling consisted of one heparinised blood draw per donor, averaging about 116 mL. Markers CD45RO/CCR7/CD25/CD127/CD95/CD27 served to sort CD4+ naive, central memory, regulatory and stem cell-like memory cells. Germline V gene data show CDR1 as SGHTA and CDR2 as FQGNSA. This CDR3 has 13 amino acids. Deletions cut 1 base from V and 5 bases from J, with 8 bases between. This TCR came from a man in his late teens or twenties in good health. What was sequenced was naive CD4+ T cells from blood. The chain couples TRBV7-2 to TRBJ2-5, with D uncertain. This CDR3 is CASSLGRLETQYF. The CDR3 coding sequence is TGTGCCAGCAGCTTAGGCCGGTTGGAGACCCAGTACTTC. Based on the CDR3 plus reference TRBV7-2 and TRBJ2-5, the full variable domain is GAGVSQSPSNKVTEKGKDVELRCDPISGHTALYWYRQSLGQGLEFLIYFQGNSAPDKSGLPSDRFSAERTGGSVSTLTIQRTQQEDSAVYLCASSLGRLETQYFGPGTRLLVL.